The sequence of this T cell receptor beta chain was determined in a study of T cell repertoires in cytomegalovirus infection. On the study more broadly: HLA-C-restricted CMV epitopes, recently identified, and well-studied HLA-B-restricted ones were used by the study. Public TCR beta signatures were indicative of both CMV infection and a matching HLA type. Overall study results and limits: The ex vivo response was dominated by HLA-C-restricted CMV-specific TCR beta clonotypes.

V was pared by 4 bases and J by 4 bases, with 14 bases between. The CDR3 runs 14 residues. Germline assignment: CDR1 SQVTM and CDR2 ANQGSEA. Only a few counts were recorded for this clonotype. Its cognate antigen is unknown. TCRdb itself ran the reads through MiXCR, one entry per CDR3 protein. The sample holds a few hundred thousand distinct CDR3 sequences; roughly 42% are singletons and the top ten take around 46%. Sequencing used cultured PBMCs, obtained from culture after CMV antigen stimulation. This clonotype was obtained from a human donor in good health (CMV status not recorded). Some clones in this sample may be carry-over from other donors' samples. The V gene is TRBV29-1, the J gene TRBJ2-1; D gene unclear. The CDR3 DNA sequence: TGCAGCGTTGTGAGCAACCTGGCTTACAATGAGCAGTTCTTC. Translating it yields CSVVSNLAYNEQFF.